This T cell receptor (beta chain) was documented in a study of cytomegalovirus exposure and HLA in healthy donors (dated by TCRdb to about 2017). In the study overall: According to a later analysis, the roughly 130 validation repertoires were produced on the same platform as the approximately 600 repertoires of the first cohort. The study was designed to test whether signatures of past pathogen exposure could be identified by cataloging public T cell receptors. Along with the approximately 700-subject first cohort, a separate validation cohort of approximately 110 different subjects was used. High-throughput TCR immunosequencing, statistical association of individual TCRs with disease status, and machine learning were combined to predict cytomegalovirus infection status. Paper-wide results and their limitations: In both the original and validation cohorts, the classifier was reported to diagnose cytomegalovirus status with high specificity and sensitivity. The study listed over 150 TCR beta chains as associated with cytomegalovirus. Across donors, most TCR sequences were observed very rarely, whereas some public TCRs were present in many individuals. The authors suggested that the approach could potentially be extended to other disease states and immunological phenotypes. A later analysis found that TCRs clustered in the first cohort also tended to co-occur in the 95 to 150 validation repertoires, with 94% of cluster scores above 0. Three of the identified cytomegalovirus-associated TCR beta chains were confirmed in vitro to be specific for cytomegalovirus antigens. The validation cohort had no HLA typing available for a later analysis, so co-occurrence within that cohort was assessed over all 120 or so repertoires.

As for this clone: Its antigen remains unidentified. No base quality information exists; no much larger clone differs at one position.

The library was produced with the immunoSEQ multiplex PCR assay. For the original study's pipeline: To diagnose cytomegalovirus status from the catalog of TCR beta chain sequences, a statistical classification framework was built. The immuneACCESS repertoire file appears here via TCRdb, limited to in-frame rearrangements. These files lack a portion of the clones; in checked studies, under half of the deficit traces to unresolved V genes, and the cause of the others is not known. The V and J calls and clone size are taken from that table; D and trimming were inferred from the DNA. A total of around 300,000 clones appear in this sample, 88% of them only once. The ten largest clonotypes hold approximately 0.96% of the sample. From cysteine to phenylalanine, the CDR3 is 15 amino acids long. The DNA shown is the 45-base CDR3, in frame from base 1. CDR1 and CDR2, per the germline V gene, are KGHSH and LQKENI. V is pruned by 2 bases and J by 2 bases, leaving 5 bases of the junction without a gene match.

The donors were included in the validation cohort of over a hundred subjects, a group kept apart from the roughly 700-subject first cohort. This sequence uses TRBV18 and TRBJ1-1, and 7 junction bases match TRBD1. The clonotype was recovered from a man between 25 and 39 years old in good health and CMV-seronegative. The source material was PBMCs. Read as DNA, the sequence is TGTGCCAGCTCACCAGCGTCAGGGGGAAACACTGAAGCTTTCTTT. Its translation is CASSPASGGNTEAFF. The CDR3 plus the reference TRBV18 and TRBJ1-1 genes for the other parts give the full variable domain: NAGVMQNPRHLVRRRGQEARLRCSPMKGHSHVYWYRQLPEEGLKFMVYLQKENIIDESGMPKERFSAEFPKEGPSILRIQQVVRGDSAAYFCASSPASGGNTEAFFGQGTRLTVV.